This note documents a single T cell receptor beta chain sequence. What this receptor recognizes is not known. No base quality information exists; no much larger clone differs at one position. The cohort consisted of some 730 healthy bone marrow donors. At the time of sampling, every cohort member was nominally healthy, though immune exposures that went unrecorded were likely present. The donor was CMV seropositive and was included in the group of about 290 seropositive cohort members. Each donor provided a peripheral blood sample, and peripheral blood mononuclear cells were used for TCR beta sequencing. Genomic DNA extraction from the blood cell samples was performed with the Qiagen DNeasy Blood Extraction Kit. V and J are truncated by 1 base and 6 bases respectively, leaving an intervening sequence of 12 bases. The CDR3 goes from the cysteine to the phenylalanine over 14 residues. CDR3 DNA only is kept here, 42 bases in frame from base 1. Looking up the germline V gene yields CDR1 SGHTA and CDR2 FQGNSA.

The library was made by the immunoSEQ multiplex PCR assay. A mixture of 60 forward primers for TCR Vbeta segments and 13 reverse primers for TCR Jbeta segments was used in the multiplex PCR. A multiplex PCR assay on genomic DNA amplified the CDR3 region of rearranged TCR beta genes. The amplified TCR beta libraries were sequenced on the Illumina HiSeq System as 87-base-pair reads. Under the source paper's analysis protocol: Across the 500 to 750 repertoires, a later analysis counted tens of millions of unique TCR beta chains, roughly 11 million of which were shared by at least two donors. A nearest-neighbor algorithm error-corrected the raw reads and collapsed the reads into unique sequences, merging closely related sequences to remove PCR and sequencing errors. Alignment of CDR3 sequences to IMGT reference sequences was used to assign V, D and J gene segments. For a sequence to be retained, a match of at least six nucleotides to both a V gene segment and a J gene segment was required. A rearrangement counted as productive if the CDR3 had no stop codons and remained in frame with V and J, and every other rearrangement counted as non-productive. CDR3 was defined by IMGT convention, running from the second conserved V-encoded cysteine to the conserved J-encoded phenylalanine. Sequences without an unambiguous match to a single V gene segment were excluded from the earlier analysis of about 600 of the donors. An earlier analysis of approximately 590 of the donors classified V segments as functional when productive rearrangements were above 56.7% and as segregating when the standard deviation between donors was above 5%. A statistical classification framework was built to diagnose cytomegalovirus status from the catalog of TCR beta chain sequences. In a later analysis, V and J genes were assigned by comparing TCR nucleotide sequences against IMGT/GENE-DB human TR gene sequences. In a later analysis, CDR3 sequences and most-parsimonious VDJ recombination scenarios were assigned using the TCRdist pipeline. A later analysis defined each TCR beta chain by its CDR3 amino acid sequence plus V-gene family, and excluded reads lacking a unique V-gene family. A later analysis removed 500 to 600 highly shared, low-generation-probability nucleotide sequences to deal with suspected cross-contamination and a sequencing artifact. For each public chain, a later analysis derived a clonal expansion index from normalized ranks of inferred template counts within each repertoire. Generation probabilities in a later analysis came from a VDJ recombination model fitted to out-of-frame rearrangements, and those results were checked against IGoR. Hypergeometric tests were used in a later analysis to score TCR-TCR, TCR-HLA and TCR-CMV co-occurrence, with a repertoire-size bias correction applied to the TCR pairs. To estimate false discovery rates, a later analysis permuted the HLA or CMV assignments 20 times. In a later analysis, co-occurring TCRs were grouped using DBSCAN, with TCRdist sequence similarity added in when clustering inside HLA-allele-positive subsets. Repertoires with fewer than 30,000 or more than 120,000 public chains were left out of co-occurrence clustering, as were about five repertoires with anomalous nucleotide sharing. The immuneACCESS repertoire file appears here via TCRdb, limited to in-frame rearrangements. These files lack a portion of the clones; in checked studies, under half of the deficit traces to unresolved V genes, and the cause of the others is not known. Clone size and the V and J calls come from that table; the DNA yielded D and trimming. The sample records about 44,000 clones, 87% of which are singletons. The ten largest clones add up to about 8% of the sample.

The data are from a study of cytomegalovirus exposure and HLA in healthy donors (dated by TCRdb to 2016 to 2017). Some background on the complete study: According to an earlier analysis of around 600 of the donors, about 179 million T cells yielded 117 million unique TCR beta sequences and about 280 Gb of sequence data. Roughly 290 gigabases of sequencing data and approximately 92 million unique TCR sequences made up an early release that covered around 640 HLA-typed donors. Of the roughly 390 genotyped donors, about 84% fell in the genetic ancestry cluster associated with self-reported Caucasian donors. The study was designed to test whether signatures of past pathogen exposure could be identified by cataloging public T cell receptors. The T cell repertoires of some 700 subjects were profiled by immunosequencing and related to cytomegalovirus serostatus. Along with the roughly 670-subject first cohort, a separate validation cohort of over a hundred different subjects was used. To predict cytomegalovirus infection status, the study brought together high-throughput TCR immunosequencing, statistical association of individual TCRs with disease status, and machine learning. In a later analysis, previously published TCR beta repertoires from 600 to 850 donors were re-analyzed and high-resolution HLA genotyping was added so that TCR occurrence patterns could be studied. Rather than drawing on any new phenotypic data, the later analysis identified candidate immune exposures from TCR beta sequences and the way those sequences occurred across donors. An earlier analysis of approximately 580 of the donors used high-throughput TCR beta sequencing to judge whether each TCR beta V gene segment behaved as functional or pseudogenic. Alongside the repertoire data, information on donor age, sex, ethnicity and CMV serostatus was compiled. A later genetic analysis used genome-wide SNP genotypes for about 65% of the roughly 670 donors, treating that subset as a discovery cohort. All discovery cohort repertoires had been generated on a single sequencing platform. Class I and class II HLA loci were covered by the typing at four-digit resolution. The number of donors typed differed by locus, with about 629-640 for A, B, C, DRB1 and DQB1, around 500 for DQA1, 606 for DPA1, and over 400 for DPB1. Roughly 5 DR-DQ haplotypes were handled as single units for association and clustering because linkage in the cohort was strong. Among about 410 genotyped donors of the cohort, an average of about 220,000 unique TCR beta nucleotide sequences was sequenced per donor, of which about 18% were non-productive.

General study outcomes and caveats: When HLA alleles, especially DR and DQ, strongly co-occurred, TCR associations were difficult to assign to individual alleles. A further reported finding was that TCR beta sequences accurately predicted the HLA-A and HLA-B alleles for most subjects in the first cohort. In vitro tests confirmed that a few of the cytomegalovirus-associated TCR beta chains recognize cytomegalovirus antigens. According to a later analysis, TCR association rates differed among HLA loci, with DRB1 alleles showing the most associated TCRs and HLA-C alleles showing the fewest. For the cohort, immune exposure information was limited to CMV serostatus. Roughly uniform sequencing depth across donors was assumed in presence/absence analyses, although this assumption may not hold. In a later analysis, 15,000 to 20,000 TCR beta sequences were associated with specific HLA alleles at a false discovery rate of 0.05. Across donors, most TCR sequences were observed very rarely, whereas some public TCRs were present in many individuals. Because counts were too low, seventeen rarely observed V segments, including chromosome 9 orphons, were left out of the earlier analysis of approximately 580 of the donors. Broadly in line with IMGT annotations, most TCR beta V segments showed up in productive rearrangements about 87% or about 30% of the time in an earlier analysis of several hundred of the donors. It was suggested by the authors that the approach could potentially be generalized to other disease states and immunological phenotypes. Several of the top co-occurrence clusters appeared to be linked to parvovirus B19, influenza, CMV and Epstein-Barr virus, according to a later analysis. The 87-base-pair reads could not distinguish some IMGT-functional V segments, including TRBV6-2 and TRBV6-3, so those segments were excluded. A cluster of highly shared sequence variants was judged likely to represent a technical artifact of the sequencing pipeline. In a later genetic analysis, fewer N-insertions in productive TCRs were reported among donors in an Asian-associated ancestry cluster than the approximately 630-donor mean. Compared with equally common non-associated chains, HLA-associated TCR beta chains in a later analysis were more clonally expanded and had lower generation probabilities. According to a later analysis, most CMV-associated TCR beta chains appeared to be HLA-restricted, and the HLA associations seemed to be driven largely by CMV exposure. Correlated functional status among segregating V segments might be attributable to linkage disequilibrium, but an unknown experimental factor could not be ruled out. The study gave a list of under 200 TCR beta chains associated with cytomegalovirus. Because some donors lacked HLA typing at each locus, the association tests relied only on the typed subset. A later genetic analysis associated a missense DCLRE1C variant with V-gene and J-gene trimming of TCR beta chains, and an independent cohort replicated the association. The classifier was reported to diagnose cytomegalovirus status with high specificity and sensitivity in both the original cohort and the validation cohort. In this cohort, only TCR beta chains were sequenced, and detectable features were limited by the absence of alpha or paired-chain data.

The sample consisted of PBMCs. The receptor was isolated from a middle-aged woman in good health and CMV-seropositive. Recombination linked TRBV7-2 to TRBJ1-2; the D gene cannot be named for sure. The nucleotide sequence reads TGTGCCAGCAGCTTAGGGGCCCGAGCCGATGGCTACACCTTC. This codes for CASSLGARADGYTF.